These 17 T cell receptor beta chains came from one sample sequenced in a study of blood T cells in healthy people across ages. Then a second PCR, running about 6 to 11 cycles, was carried out with a sample-barcoded 5' primer and a J-beta primer mix. MiXCR, run by TCRdb on the 5' RACE reads, gives a single entry per CDR3 protein. The sample shows 1.5 million to 2 million distinct CDR3 sequences, around 50% of them seen only once. The source material was blood. The receptor set was obtained from a woman between 40 and 55 years old in good health.

This chain uses TRBV4-2 with TRBJ2-6; 8 positions match TRBD1. The CDR3 runs to 18 residues. Germline V gene lookup returns CDR1 LGHNA and CDR2 YNFKEQ. J was trimmed by 0 bases and V by 3 bases; bases with no gene match: 7. The CDR3 here is CASSQPGQDPSGANVLTF. In DNA form, the CDR3 reads TGTGCCAGCAGCCAGCCGGGACAGGACCCCTCTGGGGCCAACGTCCTGACTTTC.

The rearrangement uses TRBV6-5 and TRBJ2-5; no definite D call. This CDR3 comprises 15 residues. The germline CDR1 and CDR2 sequences are MNHEY and SVGAGI. Trimming cost V 4 bases and J 3 bases, with 15 bases left between them. CDR3 nucleotide sequence: TGTGCCAGCAGTTCTGGCTCTTTGGGGAAAGAGACCCAGTACTTC. Translated: CASSSGSLGKETQYF.

The chain uses TRBV29-1 and TRBJ2-7; the match to TRBD1 covers 7 bases. Germline V gene sequence: CDR1 SQVTM, CDR2 ANQGSEA. This CDR3 is 13 amino acids long. V dropped 3 bases and J dropped 11; count of bases not matched to a gene: 13. For the CDR3, the DNA is TGCAGCGTTGAGACTGAGCTACAGGGGCGAAAGTACTTC. Protein product: CSVETELQGRKYF.

The sample holds a few counts of this clonotype. The gene calls are TRBV28 and TRBJ2-1; no clear D gene. This CDR3 contains 12 residues. V was clipped by 6 bases and J by 5 bases, with 8 bases between them. The germline CDR1 and CDR2 sequences are MDHEN and SYDVKM. CDR3 amino acids: CASRLQHNEQFF. CDR3 DNA: TGTGCCAGCAGATTACAGCACAATGAGCAGTTCTTC. Together with reference TRBV28 and TRBJ2-1, the CDR3 gives the full variable domain: DVKVTQSSRYLVKRTGEKVFLECVQDMDHENMFWYRQDPGLGLRLIYFSYDVKMKEKGDIPEGYSVSREKKERFSLILESASTNQTSMYLCASRLQHNEQFFGPGTRLTVL.

This clonotype has only a few counts. The chain employs TRBV10-3 and TRBJ2-1, with a weak D call TRBD1 (5 bases). The CDR3 loop spans 14 amino acids. V was cut by 4 bases and J by 4 bases, with 11 bases left in between. Germline CDR1 reads ENHRY; CDR2 reads SYGVKD. The CDR3 coding sequence is TGTGCCATCAGTGCACAGGAGACTTACAATGAGCAGTTCTTC. As protein: CAISAQETYNEQFF.

The rearrangement uses TRBV7-2 and TRBJ2-5; no definite D call. Germline values: CDR1 SGHTA, CDR2 FQGNSA. The CDR3 loop spans 16 amino acids. The ends were cut back, 1 base at V and 0 bases at J, with 12 bases in the middle. CDR3 in DNA: TGTGCCAGCAGCTTAGAGGCAGTTGTGTACCAAGAGACCCAGTACTTC. This gives the protein CASSLEAVVYQETQYF.

The gene calls are TRBV12-5 and TRBJ2-1, with TRBD1 matching 12 bases. The CDR3 is made up of 14 amino acids. Unmatched junction bases numbered 5, after V lost 5 bases and J lost 9 bases. CDR1 and CDR2 from the germline V gene are LGHNT and FRNRAP. The CDR3 DNA is TGTGCTAGTGGTGCGGGACAGGGGGCTGGTGAGCAGTTCTTC. As protein: CASGAGQGAGEQFF.

CDR3 DNA sequence: TGTGCCAGCAGCCCCCTGAGGGGGGGCCCTGAAGCTTTCTTT. It is translated as CASSPLRGGPEAFF. The rearrangement uses TRBV14 and TRBJ1-1, with D perhaps TRBD1 (6 bases). This CDR3 spans 14 amino acids. Germline CDR1 reads SGHDN; CDR2 reads FVKESK. V dropped 4 bases and J dropped 6 bases, with 15 bases sitting between them.

This clonotype has a handful of counts. The chain has TRBV6-5 and TRBJ2-7; D is perhaps TRBD2 (5 bases). V lost 6 bases and J lost 2, with 11 bases in between. Germline-derived CDR1 and CDR2 are MNHEY and SVGAGI. This CDR3 spans 13 amino acids. The CDR3: CASSSDWTYEQYF. Here the CDR3 DNA reads TGTGCCAGCAGCTCGGACTGGACCTACGAGCAGTACTTC.

This sequence joins TRBV27 and TRBJ2-4; possible D gene TRBD1, 6 bases. TRBJ2-7 explains the end of the DNA better; the J call may be wrong. This CDR3 is built from 15 residues. CDR1 MNHEY and CDR2 SMNVEV come from the germline V gene (reference sequence). DNA for the CDR3: TGTGCCAGCAGTTTATTATCGGACAGTGGGGGCGAGCAGTACTTC. It codes for CASSLLSDSGGEQYF.

This CDR3 reads CASSPAAITSATSYEQYF. The CDR3 region has the DNA TGTGCCAGCAGCCCCGCCGCCATAACTAGCGCCACCTCCTACGAGCAGTACTTC. The V and J genes are TRBV12-3 or TRBV12-4 and TRBJ2-7, with 7 bases identical to TRBD2. V dropped 6 bases and J dropped 0; count of bases not matched to a gene: 17. The CDR3 totals 18 residues.

This clonotype was recorded only once. The V gene is TRBV6-5, the J gene TRBJ2-1, with unresolved D. Per the germline V gene, CDR1 is MNHEY and CDR2 is SVGAGI. V was clipped by 8 bases and J by 4 bases, with 18 bases between them. The CDR3 runs 15 residues. The CDR3 loop is CASRMGRKAYNEQFF. The CDR3 coding sequence is TGTGCCAGCCGGATGGGCAGGAAAGCTTACAATGAGCAGTTCTTC.

The gene calls are TRBV24-1 and TRBJ2-3, with a weak D call TRBD2 (7 bases). The CDR3 extends over 15 amino acids. Germline assignment: CDR1 KGHDR and CDR2 SFDVKD. Deletions cut 3 bases from V and 5 bases from J, with 14 bases between. The CDR3 here is CATSDGEGVVDTQYF. In DNA form, the CDR3 reads TGTGCCACCAGTGATGGGGAGGGGGTTGTAGATACGCAGTATTTT.

This clonotype turned up a few times. The V gene is TRBV6-2 or TRBV6-3, the J gene TRBJ2-3, with 7 positions matching TRBD1. The CDR3 has 16 amino acids. V was clipped by 2 bases and J by 4 bases; unmatched bases: 9. Germline V gene data show CDR1 as MNHEY and CDR2 as SVGEGT. The CDR3: CASSYRKVQGADTQYF. CDR3 DNA sequence: TGTGCCAGCAGTTACCGAAAGGTCCAGGGGGCAGATACGCAGTATTTT.

This clonotype was picked up a small number of times. The rearrangement links TRBV12-3 or TRBV12-4 to TRBJ2-7, with TRBD1 matching 9 bases. The CDR3 extends over 16 amino acids. J lost 2 bases, V lost 3 bases, and 8 bases had no gene match. The CDR3: CASSLGGTGNPYEQYF. Here the CDR3 DNA reads TGTGCCAGCAGTTTGGGCGGGACAGGGAATCCCTACGAGCAGTACTTC.

The V and J genes are TRBV20-1 and TRBJ1-4; 8 bases match TRBD1. The CDR3 is 16 residues long. With V trimmed by 0 bases and J by 7 bases, 10 bases remained unmatched. Germline CDR1 reads DFQATT; CDR2 reads SNEGSKA (reference sequence). The CDR3 DNA reads as TGCAGTGCTAGAGACGCAACAGGGGGATGGGGTGAAAAACTGTTTTTT. It yields the protein CSARDATGGWGEKLFF.

V is TRBV7-9 and J is TRBJ2-1, with 10 bases identical to TRBD2. Germline trimming cut 3 bases from V and 4 bases from J; bases unmatched to any gene: 12. CDR1 and CDR2 (germline): SEHNR, FQNEAQ (reference sequence). The CDR3 spans 18 residues. The CDR3 here is CASSFPGSDSGGYNEQFF. For the CDR3, the DNA is TGTGCCAGCAGCTTCCCCGGCTCGGATAGCGGGGGGTACAATGAGCAGTTCTTC.